The 11 T cell receptor beta chains below were found in one sample sequenced in a study of T cell clonotyping in hematopoietic cell transplantation. The data were produced by immunoSEQ multiplex PCR, yet TCRdb's version contains in-frame clones alone and is incomplete. The data contain about 7,100 clones, around 88% of them singletons. Time point reported: recipient sample about 28 days before transplant, after cytoreduction. Sequences were derived from peripheral blood mononuclear cells, sampled before stem cell transplant. These receptors were obtained from a man aged 25-45 years with acute myeloid leukemia. Some clones in this sample may be carry-over from other donors' samples.

The rearrangement links TRBV7-2 to TRBJ2-7; 9 bases are shared with TRBD2. V shed 5 bases and J 0 bases; nucleotides not matched to a gene: 2. There are 14 residues in the CDR3. Germline CDR1 SGHTA, CDR2 FQGNSA. This CDR3 is CASSRTSVSYEQYF. CDR3 in DNA: TGTGCCAGCAGCAGGACTAGCGTCTCCTACGAGCAGTACTTC.

V usage is TRBV5-4 and J usage is TRBJ2-5; D gene ambiguous. The end of the DNA fits TRBJ2-7 better, so the J call may be wrong. The CDR3 extends over 14 amino acids. Per the germline V gene, CDR1 is SGHNT and CDR2 is YYREEE (reference sequence). The chain's CDR3 is CASSSGSFTYEQYF. The CDR3 nucleotides read TGTGCCAGCAGCTCTGGTTCATTCACCTACGAGCAGTACTTC.

The chain has TRBV10-3 and TRBJ1-5; 8 bases line up with TRBD1. J was trimmed by 1 base and V by 11 bases; bases with no gene match: 7. Germline loops: CDR1 ENHRY, CDR2 SYGVKD. This CDR3 comprises 14 residues. The CDR3 loop reads CASTGGGSNQPQHF. The CDR3 DNA reads as TGTGCCTCCACAGGGGGAGGAAGCAATCAGCCCCAGCATTTT.

This chain joins TRBV30 and TRBJ1-1; D ambiguous. The CDR3 totals 13 residues. In germline, CDR1 is GTSNPN, CDR2 SVGIG (reference sequence). V lost 3 bases to trimming and J lost 1 base, with 9 bases between them. The CDR3 nucleotides are TGTGCCTGGAGATCACAGCCGAACACTGAAGCTTTCTTT. Translated: CAWRSQPNTEAFF.

The V and J genes are TRBV18 and TRBJ2-5; 10 bases align to TRBD2. Germline lookup yields CDR1 KGHSH and CDR2 LQKENI. Unmatched junction bases numbered 17, after V lost 6 bases and J lost 4 bases. CDR3 length equals 18 residues. As DNA, the CDR3 is TGTGCCAGCTCCCTAACGGGGCTTCTAGCGGGAGACGGAGAGACCCAGTACTTC. It is translated as CASSLTGLLAGDGETQYF.

This sequence joins TRBV14 and TRBJ2-5; D unresolved. The CDR3 is made up of 15 amino acids. The germline CDR1 and CDR2 sequences are SGHDN and FVKESK. With 4 bases removed from V and 5 bases from J, the gap between germline ends came to 17 bases. CDR3 residues: CASSLGRTSWETQYF. As DNA, the CDR3 is TGTGCCAGCAGCCTCGGACGGACGTCTTGGGAGACCCAGTACTTC.

The genes are TRBV11-2 and TRBJ2-1; no clear D gene. Per germline, CDR1 SGHAT and CDR2 FQNNGV. The CDR3 is 15 residues long. Trimming stripped 0 bases from V and 7 bases from J, with 13 bases between. The CDR3 DNA reads TGTGCCAGCAGCTTAGATCTTACTTCCAAGAATGAGCAGTTCTTC. Protein sequence: CASSLDLTSKNEQFF. The variable domain in full, completed from reference TRBV11-2 and TRBJ2-1, reads EAGVAQSPRYKIIEKRQSVAFWCNPISGHATLYWYQQILGQGPKLLIQFQNNGVVDDSQLPKDRFSAERLKGVDSTLKIQPAKLEDSAVYLCASSLDLTSKNEQFFGPGTRLTVL.

The V gene is TRBV9, the J gene TRBJ2-3; D perhaps matches TRBD2 (6 bases). The ends were cut back, 2 bases at V and 2 bases at J, with 18 bases in the middle. The germline V gene has CDR1 SGDLS and CDR2 YYNGEE. This CDR3 has 17 residues. The CDR3 sequence: CASSVSGLRGATDTQYF. DNA for the CDR3: TGTGCCAGCAGCGTTAGCGGACTTCGAGGTGCCACAGATACGCAGTATTTT.

The chain employs TRBV5-4 and TRBJ2-3; 7 bases are shared with TRBD1. CDR3 length: 14 residues. Germline loops: CDR1 SGHNT, CDR2 YYREEE (reference sequence). V lost 0 bases, J lost 4 bases, and 2 bases stayed unmatched. This CDR3 reads CASSLDRGADTQYF. Written as DNA, the CDR3 is TGTGCCAGCAGCTTGGACAGGGGAGCAGATACGCAGTATTTT.

The chain employs TRBV7-6 and TRBJ2-5; D unresolved. The germline V gene encodes CDR1 SGHVS and CDR2 FNYEAQ. Deletions cut 2 bases from V and 2 bases from J, with 9 bases between. This CDR3 is built from 14 residues. CDR3 sequence reads: CASSLSAPQETQYF. CDR3 in DNA: TGTGCCAGCAGCTTATCCGCGCCACAAGAGACCCAGTACTTC.

The rearrangement joins TRBV9 to TRBJ1-2; D ambiguous. This CDR3 is 15 amino acids long. The V gene's germline CDR1 is SGDLS and CDR2 YYNGEE. V gave up 0 bases and J gave up 1 base, with 10 bases separating them. The CDR3 DNA reads TGTGCCAGCAGCGTAGTTCCGGCGATTAACTATGGCTACACCTTC. Protein sequence: CASSVVPAINYGYTF. The whole variable domain, remainder taken from reference TRBV9 and TRBJ1-2, is DSGVTQTPKHLITATGQRVTLRCSPRSGDLSVYWYQQSLDQGLQFLIQYYNGEERAKGNILERFSAQQFPDLHSELNLSSLELGDSALYFCASSVVPAINYGYTFGSGTRLTVV.